A single sample is the source of the 9 T cell receptor beta chains below, sequenced in a study of shared clonotypes between healthy human individuals. Selected positively for CCR7 and CD45RO-negative, naive CD8 cells excluded terminally differentiated effector memory CD45RA+ cells. Clones were sequenced by immunoSEQ multiplex PCR, and TCRdb holds only the in-frame ones, with some missing. Of around 700,000 clones in the sample, around 92% are singletons; the top ten hold about 24%. What was sequenced was naive CD8+ T cells sorted from blood. The receptor source for this set is a man younger than 45 in good health.

This chain links TRBV6-1 with TRBJ1-1; D remains ambiguous. CDR3 length: 10 residues. V shed 8 bases and J shed 7 bases, with 8 bases lying between them. Per germline, CDR1 MNHNS and CDR2 SASEGT. CDR3 sequence reads: CASYWGEAFF. The DNA of the CDR3 is TGTGCCAGCTATTGGGGTGAAGCTTTCTTT.

The chain is built from TRBV16 and TRBJ2-7; D is unresolved. CDR3 length equals 11 residues. The germline V gene has CDR1 KGHSY and CDR2 FQNENV. With 4 bases removed from V and 6 bases from J, the gap between germline ends came to 7 bases. For the CDR3, the DNA is TGTGCCAGCAGCCGCCTCCTCGAGCAGTACTTC. Protein: CASSRLLEQYF.

DNA for the CDR3: TGTGCCAGTATTGGGGGACAGGGGGCGCCCGGCTCTGGCTACACCTTC. This gives the protein CASIGGQGAPGSGYTF. This chain uses TRBV19 with TRBJ1-2, with 12 bases matching TRBD1. Losses at the gene ends were 7 bases for V and 7 bases for J; bases not matched to a gene: 13. Germline CDR1 reads LNHDA; CDR2 reads SQIVND (reference sequence). This CDR3 has 16 amino acids.

The genes are TRBV5-4 and TRBJ2-7; D may be TRBD2 (5 bases). The ends were cut back, 5 bases at V and 5 bases at J, with 23 bases in the middle. The germline V gene encodes CDR1 SGHNT and CDR2 YYREEE (reference sequence). The CDR3 is made up of 16 amino acids. CDR3 DNA: TGTGCCAGCAGTCCCGAAGAGGGTCGGGATATCCACGAGCAGTACTTC. Translation gives CASSPEEGRDIHEQYF. The full variable domain, with the rest looked up from reference TRBV5-4 and TRBJ2-7, is ETGVTQSPTHLIKTRGQQVTLRCSSQSGHNTVSWYQQALGQGPQFIFQYYREEENGRGNFPPRFSGLQFPNYSSELNVNALELDDSALYLCASSPEEGRDIHEQYFGPGTRLTVT.

The chain has TRBV4-2 and TRBJ1-5, with a possible D match to TRBD1 (6 bases). The V gene lost 0 bases and the J gene lost 5 bases, with 11 bases spanning the gap. Germline CDR1 is LGHNA and CDR2 is YNFKEQ. The CDR3 length is 15 residues. The CDR3 spells CASSQDRGGHQPQHF. The CDR3, as DNA: TGTGCCAGCAGCCAAGACAGGGGAGGGCATCAGCCCCAGCATTTT.

V usage is TRBV4-1 and J usage is TRBJ2-7, with TRBD2 matching over 10 bases. The V segment lost 3 bases and the J segment 1 base; nucleotides outside the gene matches: 6. This CDR3 comprises 16 residues. Germline V gene sequence: CDR1 MGHRA, CDR2 YSYEKL. The CDR3 DNA follows: TGCGCCAGCAGCCATGGACTAGCGGCCCAGTCCTACGAGCAGTACTTC. It encodes CASSHGLAAQSYEQYF.

This sequence joins TRBV7-6 and TRBJ2-4; D not resolved. This CDR3 comprises 15 residues. Deletions cut 2 bases from V and 10 bases from J, with 18 bases between. Germline V lookup: CDR1 SGHVS, CDR2 FNYEAQ. The CDR3 DNA reads as TGTGCCAGCAGCTTATCGCCTACTGGCTCGCGGATTCAGTACTTC. Amino acid sequence: CASSLSPTGSRIQYF. The full variable domain, rest sourced from reference TRBV7-6 and TRBJ2-4, is GAGVSQSPRYKVTKRGQDVALRCDPISGHVSLYWYRQALGQGPEFLTYFNYEAQQDKSGLPNDRFSAERPEGSISTLTIQRTEQRDSAMYRCASSLSPTGSRIQYFGAGTRLSVL.

The chain has TRBV5-1 and TRBJ2-1; 10 bases agree with TRBD2. Germline CDR1 SGHRS, CDR2 YFSETQ. V lost 0 bases, J lost 8 bases, and 8 bases stayed unmatched. The CDR3 extends over 16 amino acids. CDR3 nucleotide sequence: TGCGCCAGCAGCTTGGCGCTAGCGGGAGTCTTTGATGAGCAGTTCTTC. It encodes CASSLALAGVFDEQFF.

The V gene is TRBV7-9, the J gene TRBJ2-1; D may be TRBD2 (6 bases). Germline V gene data show CDR1 as SEHNR and CDR2 as FQNEAQ (reference sequence). Trimming shortened V by 4 bases and J by 4 bases, and 17 bases separated the two germline ends. This CDR3 is built from 16 residues. Here the CDR3 DNA reads TGTGCCAGCAGCTCCGCACTAGCTACTTGGTACAATGAGCAGTTCTTC. Residues: CASSSALATWYNEQFF.